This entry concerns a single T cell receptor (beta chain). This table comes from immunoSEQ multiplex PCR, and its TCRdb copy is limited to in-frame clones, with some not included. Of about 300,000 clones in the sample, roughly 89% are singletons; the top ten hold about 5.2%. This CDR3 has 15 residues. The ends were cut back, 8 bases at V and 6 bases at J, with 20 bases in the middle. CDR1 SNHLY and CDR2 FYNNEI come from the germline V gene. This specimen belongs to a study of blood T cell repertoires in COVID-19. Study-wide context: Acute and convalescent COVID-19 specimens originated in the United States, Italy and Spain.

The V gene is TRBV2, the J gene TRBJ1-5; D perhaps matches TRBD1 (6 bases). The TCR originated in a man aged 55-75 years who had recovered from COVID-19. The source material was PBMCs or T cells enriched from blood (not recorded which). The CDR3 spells CASLSDQGRGQPQHF. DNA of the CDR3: TGTGCCAGCTTAAGTGATCAGGGGCGCGGTCAGCCCCAGCATTTT.